Listed below are T cell receptor beta chains from one sample, sequenced in a study of vaccination effects on CD4 cells after COVID-19. Data came from immunoSEQ multiplex PCR; TCRdb stores just in-frame clones and leaves some out. The sample has more than 40,000 clones, around three quarters seen once. No antigen is known for these receptors. Material: CD4+ T cells from PBMCs cultured with SARS-CoV-2 spike peptides, obtained before COVID-19 vaccination. The receptors here all came from a human donor who received a COVID-19 vaccine. CDR3s include the opening cysteine and the closing phenylalanine or tryptophan. D genes are given only for firm matches. Some rows have no size entry. The others give once, few or many, or a class for an expanded clone.

size: NA; length: 15; J: TRBJ2-5; V: TRBV28; D: NA; CDR3: CASSAAGDLKETQYF; DNA: TGTGCCAGCAGCGCCGCCGGGGACTTAAAAGAGACCCAGTACTTC
size: NA; length: 15; J: TRBJ1-3; V: TRBV7-8; D: NA; CDR3: CASSYTGSSGNTIYF; DNA: TGTGCCAGCAGCTACACAGGGAGCTCTGGAAACACCATATATTTT
size: NA; length: 15; J: TRBJ2-1; V: TRBV7-2; D: TRBD2; CDR3: CASSWTSGVVTEQFF; DNA: TGTGCCAGCAGCTGGACTAGCGGGGTCGTTACTGAGCAGTTCTTC
size: NA; length: 14; J: TRBJ1-6; V: TRBV19; D: TRBD1; CDR3: CASNPGTEYSPLHF; DNA: TGTGCCAGTAACCCGGGGACAGAGTATTCACCCCTCCACTTT
size: NA; length: 16; J: TRBJ2-3; V: TRBV24-1; D: NA; CDR3: CATSVGRGGLADTQYF; DNA: TGTGCCACCAGCGTCGGTAGGGGGGGCCTCGCAGATACGCAGTATTTT
size: NA; length: 17; J: TRBJ1-5; V: TRBV18; D: NA; CDR3: CASSPLGGQGGDQPQHF; DNA: TGTGCCAGCTCACCATTAGGGGGGCAGGGTGGTGACCAGCCCCAGCATTTT
size: NA; length: 15; J: TRBJ1-6; V: TRBV19; D: NA; CDR3: CASSMGHSADSPLHF; DNA: TGTGCCAGTAGTATGGGACACTCGGCGGATTCACCCCTCCACTTT
size: NA; length: 11; J: TRBJ1-2; V: TRBV19; D: NA; CDR3: CASRYRDGYTF; DNA: TGTGCCAGCAGATACAGGGATGGCTACACCTTC
size: few; length: 15; J: TRBJ1-3; V: TRBV28; D: NA; CDR3: CAIGSGRVSGNTIYF; DNA: TGTGCCATTGGCAGCGGCAGAGTCTCTGGAAACACCATATATTTT
size: NA; length: 14; J: TRBJ2-3; V: TRBV10-2; D: TRBD2; CDR3: CASSRAGGSDTQYF; DNA: TGCGCCAGCAGCAGAGCGGGGGGTTCAGATACGCAGTATTTT
size: NA; length: 13; J: TRBJ1-4; V: TRBV9; D: NA; CDR3: CASSVGFNEKLFF; DNA: TGTGCCAGCAGCGTAGGTTTTAATGAAAAACTGTTTTTT
size: NA; length: 11; J: TRBJ2-5; V: TRBV5-1; D: NA; CDR3: CASRLQETQYF; DNA: TGCGCCAGCAGGTTGCAAGAGACCCAGTACTTC
size: NA; length: 17; J: TRBJ2-1; V: TRBV19; D: TRBD2; CDR3: CASSPGTSGGIYNEQFF; DNA: TGTGCCAGTAGTCCTGGGACTAGCGGGGGGATCTACAATGAGCAGTTCTTC
size: NA; length: 14; J: TRBJ2-5; V: TRBV29-1; D: NA; CDR3: CSVARLGGKETQYF; DNA: TGCAGCGTTGCCCGATTAGGGGGGAAGGAGACCCAGTACTTC
size: NA; length: 12; J: TRBJ1-2; V: TRBV12-3/TRBV12-4; D: NA; CDR3: CASRDSSYGYTF; DNA: TGTGCCAGCAGGGACAGCAGCTATGGCTACACCTTC
size: NA; length: 14; J: TRBJ1-1; V: TRBV3-1/TRBV3-2; D: NA; CDR3: CASSQGLVNTEAFF; DNA: TGTGCCAGCAGCCAAGGACTCGTAAACACTGAAGCTTTCTTT
size: NA; length: 14; J: TRBJ2-1; V: TRBV10-3; D: TRBD2; CDR3: CAIREAGGPDEQFF; DNA: TGTGCCATCAGGGAAGCGGGGGGGCCTGATGAGCAGTTCTTC
size: NA; length: 14; J: TRBJ1-2; V: TRBV6-1; D: NA; CDR3: CASSEVRRVEGYTF; DNA: TGTGCCAGCAGTGAAGTCCGACGTGTTGAGGGCTACACCTTC
size: NA; length: 15; J: TRBJ2-3; V: TRBV19; D: TRBD2; CDR3: CASSTRSGVTDTQYF; DNA: TGTGCCAGTAGTACCCGTAGCGGGGTAACAGATACGCAGTATTTT
size: NA; length: 13; J: TRBJ1-2; V: TRBV5-4; D: TRBD1; CDR3: CASSATTGGGYTF; DNA: TGTGCCAGCAGCGCCACGACAGGGGGAGGCTACACCTTC
size: NA; length: 14; J: TRBJ2-5; V: TRBV2; D: TRBD1; CDR3: CATHRTRGQETQYF; DNA: TGTGCCACCCACCGGACCAGGGGGCAAGAGACCCAGTACTTC
size: NA; length: 14; J: TRBJ1-3; V: TRBV3-1/TRBV3-2; D: NA; CDR3: CASSHGGSGNTIYF; DNA: TGTGCCAGCAGCCATGGGGGGTCTGGAAACACCATATATTTT
size: NA; length: 15; J: TRBJ1-5; V: TRBV15; D: NA; CDR3: CATSRDQGGKEPQHF; DNA: TGTGCCACCAGCAGAGATCAGGGAGGGAAGGAGCCCCAGCATTTT
size: NA; length: 14; J: TRBJ1-6; V: TRBV5-4; D: NA; CDR3: CASSFGKTNSPLHF; DNA: TGTGCCAGCAGCTTTGGCAAGACTAATTCACCCCTCCACTTT
size: NA; length: 16; J: TRBJ2-3; V: TRBV5-1; D: TRBD2; CDR3: CASSLLGGGGTDTQYF; DNA: TGCGCCAGCAGCTTGTTGGGCGGGGGTGGTACAGATACGCAGTATTTT
size: once; length: 13; J: TRBJ2-3; V: TRBV4-1; D: NA; CDR3: CASSQTGPDTQYF; DNA: TGCGCCAGCAGCCAAACAGGGCCAGATACGCAGTATTTT
size: NA; length: 18; J: TRBJ1-6; V: TRBV9; D: TRBD1; CDR3: CASSVAGANKGADSPLHF; DNA: TGTGCCAGCAGCGTAGCTGGTGCGAATAAGGGGGCGGATTCACCCCTCCACTTT
size: NA; length: 13; J: TRBJ1-1; V: TRBV12-3/TRBV12-4; D: TRBD1; CDR3: CASSRQGNTEAFF; DNA: TGTGCCAGCAGTCGACAGGGGAACACTGAAGCTTTCTTT
size: NA; length: 13; J: TRBJ1-2; V: TRBV20-1; D: NA; CDR3: CSASLIGLYGYTF; DNA: TGCAGTGCTAGTTTAATCGGACTCTATGGCTACACCTTC
size: NA; length: 12; J: TRBJ2-3; V: TRBV20-1; D: NA; CDR3: CSASPNTDTQYF; DNA: TGCAGTGCTAGTCCAAATACAGATACGCAGTATTTT
size: NA; length: 14; J: TRBJ1-2; V: TRBV24-1; D: NA; CDR3: CATSDRGINYGYTF; DNA: TGTGCCACCAGTGATAGGGGGATAAACTATGGCTACACCTTC
size: NA; length: 11; J: TRBJ1-1; V: TRBV10-1; D: NA; CDR3: CASKADRRAFF; DNA: TGCGCCAGCAAGGCGGATAGACGAGCTTTCTTT
size: NA; length: 15; J: TRBJ1-6; V: TRBV7-2; D: TRBD1; CDR3: CASSFETGGGSPLHF; DNA: TGTGCCAGCAGCTTTGAGACAGGGGGGGGTTCACCCCTCCACTTT
size: NA; length: 14; J: TRBJ1-3; V: TRBV29-1; D: NA; CDR3: CSVVRTDSGNTIYF; DNA: TGCAGCGTTGTTAGGACGGATTCTGGAAACACCATATATTTT
size: NA; length: 10; J: TRBJ2-1; V: TRBV7-9; D: NA; CDR3: CASSEGEQFF; DNA: TGTGCCAGCTCGGAGGGGGAGCAGTTCTTC
size: once; length: 15; J: TRBJ2-3; V: TRBV27; D: TRBD2; CDR3: CASSSSRGVTDTQYF; DNA: TGTGCCAGCAGTTCCTCCCGGGGGGTCACAGATACGCAGTATTTT
size: NA; length: 13; J: TRBJ1-5; V: TRBV2; D: NA; CDR3: CATKTRLNQPQHF; DNA: TGTGCCACCAAAACCCGGCTAAATCAGCCCCAGCATTTT
size: NA; length: 14; J: TRBJ2-1; V: TRBV29-1; D: TRBD2; CDR3: CSVDLRGAYNEQFF; DNA: TGCAGCGTTGATTTGCGGGGGGCCTACAATGAGCAGTTCTTC
size: NA; length: 17; J: TRBJ1-5; V: TRBV28; D: NA; CDR3: CASSLFGIRESNQPQHF; DNA: TGTGCCAGCAGTTTATTCGGGATCAGGGAAAGCAATCAGCCCCAGCATTTT
size: NA; length: 13; J: TRBJ1-1; V: TRBV2; D: TRBD1; CDR3: CASSRQGSTEAFF; DNA: TGTGCCAGCAGTCGACAGGGAAGCACTGAAGCTTTCTTT
size: NA; length: 14; J: TRBJ1-1; V: TRBV5-1; D: NA; CDR3: CASSFKGADTEAFF; DNA: TGCGCCAGCAGCTTTAAGGGAGCGGACACTGAAGCTTTCTTT
size: NA; length: 16; J: TRBJ2-1; V: TRBV6-1; D: TRBD1; CDR3: CASSGMGQGPYNEQFF; DNA: TGTGCCAGCAGTGGAATGGGACAGGGGCCCTACAATGAGCAGTTCTTC
size: NA; length: 13; J: TRBJ2-2; V: TRBV2; D: NA; CDR3: CASSEGGTGELFF; DNA: TGTGCCAGCAGTGAAGGGGGCACCGGGGAGCTGTTTTTT